This entry lists 25 T cell receptor beta chains sequenced from one sample in a study of T cell changes during pregnancy in multiple sclerosis. Assay: immunoSEQ multiplex PCR; the TCRdb copy retains only in-frame clones and omits some. The table lists about 75,000 clones, about 93% of them singletons. This specimen consisted of CD4+ T cells from peripheral blood mononuclear cells, obtained before pregnancy. These receptors were obtained from a female donor with multiple sclerosis, enrolled in a pregnancy study.

The chain is built from TRBV19 and TRBJ1-2, with no clear D. Germline lookup yields CDR1 LNHDA and CDR2 SQIVND (reference sequence). This CDR3 has 13 residues. V was cut by 6 bases and J by 7 bases, with 15 bases left in between. The chain's CDR3 is CASSRVPSSGYTF. CDR3 bases: TGTGCCAGTAGCCGGGTCCCTAGTAGTGGCTACACCTTC.

The sample holds one count of this clone. The chain has TRBV9 and TRBJ2-3; D is undetermined. Trimming removed 2 bases from V and 4 bases from J, with 14 bases in between. This CDR3 comprises 15 residues. From germline, CDR1 is SGDLS and CDR2 YYNGEE. CDR3 in DNA: TGTGCCAGCAGCGTTCCCCCGTTCGGGTCAGATACGCAGTATTTT. Translation gives CASSVPPFGSDTQYF.

The count of this clone is one. The chain has TRBV7-3 and TRBJ2-2, with D possibly matching TRBD2 (5 bases). The CDR3 has 13 residues. V lost 2 bases, J lost 4 bases, and 5 bases lay in between. The germline gives CDR1 SGHTA, CDR2 FQGTGA. DNA for the CDR3: TGTGCCAGCAGCTTAGGGAGCACCGGGGAGCTGTTTTTT. This codes for CASSLGSTGELFF.

The chain has TRBV30 and TRBJ1-3; tentatively, D is TRBD1 (6 bases). Germline V gene sequence: CDR1 GTSNPN, CDR2 SVGIG (reference sequence). The V end lost 0 bases, the J end lost 2 bases, and 8 bases lay between the germline ends. The CDR3 has 14 residues. As DNA, the CDR3 is TGTGCCTGGAGTGTCCCAGGGGCTGGAAACACCATATATTTT. This encodes CAWSVPGAGNTIYF.

The chain is built from TRBV11-2 and TRBJ1-1; 7 nucleotides line up with TRBD1. Germline V lookup: CDR1 SGHAT, CDR2 FQNNGV. The CDR3 contains 14 residues. V lost 5 bases and J lost 5; bases outside the gene matches: 8. The CDR3 sequence is CASSRGGRKTEAFF. The CDR3 region has the DNA TGTGCCAGCAGCCGAGGGGGCAGAAAGACTGAAGCTTTCTTT.

This chain links TRBV29-1 with TRBJ1-1; possible D gene TRBD1, 5 bases. The CDR3 is 14 residues long. Germline V gene lookup returns CDR1 SQVTM and CDR2 ANQGSEA. V was shortened by 1 base and J by 1 base, with 10 bases between the two germline ends. The CDR3 loop reads CSVEGQLTNTEAFF. In DNA, the CDR3 is TGCAGCGTTGAAGGACAGCTTACGAACACTGAAGCTTTCTTT.

This clone has only one observation. V is TRBV2 and J is TRBJ2-2; 7 nucleotides line up with TRBD1. CDR3 size: 15 residues. After removal of 7 bases from V and 2 bases from J, the junction contained 7 bases not matched to a gene. CDR1 and CDR2 (germline): SNHLY, FYNNEI. The CDR3 DNA sequence: TGTGCCAGCACCAACAGGGACAGAAACACCGGGGAGCTGTTTTTT. It translates to CASTNRDRNTGELFF.

The chain employs TRBV19 and TRBJ2-1, with 11 nucleotides matching TRBD1. The CDR3 is 16 amino acids. V shed 5 bases, J shed 6 bases, and the junction held 9 bases outside the gene matches. Per germline, CDR1 LNHDA and CDR2 SQIVND (reference sequence). CDR3 region: CASSGYRDRGSNEQFF. The CDR3 DNA reads TGTGCCAGTAGTGGCTACCGGGACAGGGGGAGCAATGAGCAGTTCTTC.

V usage is TRBV27 and J usage is TRBJ2-7; TRBD2 matches at 11 bases. After removal of 5 bases from V and 4 bases from J, the junction contained 7 bases not matched to a gene. Germline V lookup: CDR1 MNHEY, CDR2 SMNVEV (reference sequence). The CDR3 is 15 residues long. CDR3 sequence (DNA): TGTGCCAGCAGTACTCGCCGACTAGCGGGGTACGAGCAGTACTTC. Translation: CASSTRRLAGYEQYF.

This sequence joins TRBV18 and TRBJ1-2; 8 bases line up with TRBD1. The germline CDR1 and CDR2 sequences are KGHSH and LQKENI. The CDR3 has 16 amino acids. V lost 2 bases and J lost 3; bases outside the gene matches: 8. The CDR3 DNA sequence: TGTGCCAGCTCACCAGCCGGACAGGGCCGGGACTATGGCTACACCTTC. Amino acid sequence: CASSPAGQGRDYGYTF. The full variable domain, in which reference TRBV18 and TRBJ1-2 provide the parts outside the CDR3, is NAGVMQNPRHLVRRRGQEARLRCSPMKGHSHVYWYRQLPEEGLKFMVYLQKENIIDESGMPKERFSAEFPKEGPSILRIQQVVRGDSAAYFCASSPAGQGRDYGYTFGSGTRLTVV.

The chain is built from TRBV28 and TRBJ2-7; D unresolved. V was trimmed by 2 bases and J by 0 bases, leaving 8 bases between them. This CDR3 spans 14 amino acids. The germline V gene has CDR1 MDHEN and CDR2 SYDVKM. The CDR3 here is CASSLLASSYEQYF. The CDR3 nucleotides are TGTGCCAGCAGTTTACTCGCCAGCTCCTACGAGCAGTACTTC. Looking up the rest from reference TRBV28 and TRBJ2-7 gives the full variable domain: DVKVTQSSRYLVKRTGEKVFLECVQDMDHENMFWYRQDPGLGLRLIYFSYDVKMKEKGDIPEGYSVSREKKERFSLILESASTNQTSMYLCASSLLASSYEQYFGPGTRLTVT.

The chain carries TRBV9 and TRBJ1-3; no definite D call. Germline lookup yields CDR1 SGDLS and CDR2 YYNGEE. V lost 0 bases and J 5 bases, leaving 6 bases between the germline ends. CDR3 size: 13 residues. The CDR3 reads CASSVALRNTIYF. The CDR3, as DNA: TGTGCCAGCAGCGTAGCTTTAAGAAACACCATATATTTT.

A single count supports this clone. The rearrangement uses TRBV19 and TRBJ1-4; no firm D call. V shed 6 bases and J shed 10 bases, with 15 bases lying between them. Per germline, CDR1 LNHDA and CDR2 SQIVND (reference sequence). The CDR3 covers 13 residues. CDR3 region: CASRANKGGKLFF. The CDR3 nucleotides are TGTGCCAGTAGGGCAAATAAAGGCGGAAAACTGTTTTTT.

This chain connects TRBV6-4 to TRBJ2-7, with TRBD2 identical over 11 bases. V lost 5 bases and J lost 2; bases outside the gene matches: 14. This CDR3 comprises 18 residues. Germline CDR1 is MRHNA and CDR2 is SNTAGT. This CDR3 reads CASSLCTSGGKLTYEQYF. The DNA of the CDR3 is TGTGCCAGCAGTCTATGCACTAGCGGGGGAAAACTAACCTACGAGCAGTACTTC.

The chain links TRBV27 to TRBJ2-2; no firm D call. The CDR3 extends over 16 amino acids. Trimming stripped 8 bases from V and 0 bases from J, with 16 bases between. CDR1 and CDR2 from the germline V gene are MNHEY and SMNVEV (reference sequence). CDR3 sequence (DNA): TGTGCCAGCCGTACAGATCGAGATACGAACACCGGGGAGCTGTTTTTT. Translated, it gives CASRTDRDTNTGELFF.

The J gene is TRBJ2-3, the V gene TRBV9, with 9 bases identical to TRBD2. With V trimmed by 0 bases and J by 0 bases, 2 bases remained unmatched. This CDR3 has 16 residues. Germline V gene data show CDR1 as SGDLS and CDR2 as YYNGEE. CDR3 nucleotide sequence: TGTGCCAGCAGCGTAGGGACTAGCGCTAGCACAGATACGCAGTATTTT. Encoded protein: CASSVGTSASTDTQYF.

In regard to this clone: A read error may account for a junction end that differs from germline. This chain uses TRBV29-1 with TRBJ2-1; 9 bases map to TRBD2. Germline assignment: CDR1 SQVTM and CDR2 ANQGSEA. This CDR3 spans 14 amino acids. CDR3 amino acids: CSVTAGGSSNEQFF. The CDR3 DNA is TGCAGCGTGACAGCGGGAGGCTCCTCCAATGAGCAGTTCTTC.

The rearrangement joins TRBV5-4 to TRBJ2-3; a possible D gene is TRBD2 (7 bases). The CDR3 totals 15 residues. Trimming removed 0 bases at V and 7 bases at J, with 15 bases between. Germline CDR1 SGHNT, CDR2 YYREEE (reference sequence). CDR3 residues: CASSLDRGGVNTQYF. The CDR3 coding sequence is TGTGCCAGCAGCTTGGATAGGGGGGGGGTAAATACGCAGTATTTT.

This clone has only one observation. This sequence joins TRBV7-9 and TRBJ1-1, with a possible D match to TRBD1 (6 bases). Germline V gene data show CDR1 as SEHNR and CDR2 as FQNEAQ (reference sequence). The germline V and J ends were trimmed by 5 bases and 1 base, with 11 bases remaining between them. The CDR3 extends over 14 amino acids. CDR3 sequence: CASSPWDTNTEAFF. CDR3 nucleotides: TGTGCCAGCAGCCCCTGGGACACGAACACTGAAGCTTTCTTT.

This rearrangement joins TRBV18 to TRBJ1-2; weak D call: TRBD1 (6 bases). This CDR3 has 12 residues. From germline, CDR1 is KGHSH and CDR2 LQKENI. V was shortened by 6 bases and J by 7 bases, with 12 bases between the two germline ends. The CDR3 sequence: CASSYRDGGYTF. The DNA of the CDR3 is TGTGCCAGCTCGTACAGGGATGGTGGCTACACCTTC.

This chain uses TRBV11-3 with TRBJ1-3; tentative D call: TRBD1 (6 bases). Trimming stripped 0 bases from V and 0 bases from J, with 15 bases between. The CDR3 contains 18 residues. The germline V gene has CDR1 SGHNT and CDR2 YENEEA. CDR3 sequence: CASSLDGLIQGSGNTIYF. CDR3 nucleotides: TGTGCCAGCAGCTTAGATGGATTGATACAGGGCTCTGGAAACACCATATATTTT.

V usage is TRBV18 and J usage is TRBJ1-1, with TRBD1 identical over 10 bases. Trimming removed 3 bases from V and 1 base from J; junction bases left unmatched: 5. The CDR3 loop spans 16 amino acids. The V gene's germline CDR1 is KGHSH and CDR2 LQKENI. The CDR3 DNA sequence: TGTGCCAGCTCACCCGGGACAGGGGCTTCGAACACTGAAGCTTTCTTT. Amino acid sequence: CASSPGTGASNTEAFF. The full variable domain, its missing parts supplied by reference TRBV18 and TRBJ1-1, is NAGVMQNPRHLVRRRGQEARLRCSPMKGHSHVYWYRQLPEEGLKFMVYLQKENIIDESGMPKERFSAEFPKEGPSILRIQQVVRGDSAAYFCASSPGTGASNTEAFFGQGTRLTVV.

J is TRBJ2-7 and V is TRBV7-9; D gene uncertain. CDR1 SEHNR and CDR2 FQNEAQ come from the germline V gene (reference sequence). The ends were cut back, 0 bases at V and 3 bases at J, with 9 bases in the middle. The CDR3 is made up of 14 amino acids. The CDR3 sequence is CASSLAKTNYEQYF. The CDR3 nucleotides read TGTGCCAGCAGCTTAGCGAAAACTAACTACGAGCAGTACTTC. The variable domain in full, completed from reference TRBV7-9 and TRBJ2-7, reads DTGVSQNPRHKITKRGQNVTFRCDPISEHNRLYWYRQTLGQGPEFLTYFQNEAQLEKSRLLSDRFSAERPKGSFSTLEIQRTEQGDSAMYLCASSLAKTNYEQYFGPGTRLTVT.

This clone has a handful of counts. This sequence joins TRBV9 and TRBJ1-1; TRBD1 aligns across 7 bases. CDR1 is SGDLS, CDR2 YYNGEE, per germline. The CDR3 has 15 residues. The J segment lost 3 bases and the V segment lost 0 bases, leaving 5 bases of the junction unmatched. As DNA, the CDR3 is TGTGCCAGCAGCGTAGATCCAGGGGGTGACACTGAAGCTTTCTTT. Translated: CASSVDPGGDTEAFF.

The chain recombines TRBV18 with TRBJ2-2; TRBD1 matches 10 bases. V lost 6 bases and J lost 5; bases outside the gene matches: 15. CDR1 and CDR2 from the germline V gene are KGHSH and LQKENI. CDR3 length equals 18 residues. CDR3 nucleotide sequence: TGTGCCAGCTCGCCCGAGACAGGGGGCGGAATTGAAACCGGGGAGCTGTTTTTT. Protein: CASSPETGGGIETGELFF. Full variable domain (missing parts from reference TRBV18 and TRBJ2-2): NAGVMQNPRHLVRRRGQEARLRCSPMKGHSHVYWYRQLPEEGLKFMVYLQKENIIDESGMPKERFSAEFPKEGPSILRIQQVVRGDSAAYFCASSPETGGGIETGELFFGEGSRLTVL.